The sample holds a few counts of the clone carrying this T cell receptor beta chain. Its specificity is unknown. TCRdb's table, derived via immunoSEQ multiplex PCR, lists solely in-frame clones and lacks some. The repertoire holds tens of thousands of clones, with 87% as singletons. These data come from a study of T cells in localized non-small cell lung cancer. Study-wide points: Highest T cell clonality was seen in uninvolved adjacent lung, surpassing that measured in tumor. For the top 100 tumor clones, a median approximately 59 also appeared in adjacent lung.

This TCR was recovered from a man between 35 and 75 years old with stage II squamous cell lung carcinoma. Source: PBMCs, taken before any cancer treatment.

CDR3 nucleotides: TGCGCCAGCAGCTTGGAGGAGGGGGCTAACTATGGCTACACCTTC. Its translation is CASSLEEGANYGYTF. V gene TRBV5-1 combines with J gene TRBJ1-2; weak D call: TRBD1 (6 bases). Germline values: CDR1 SGHRS, CDR2 YFSETQ. CDR3 length: 15 amino acids. The V gene lost 0 bases and the J gene lost 0 bases, with 9 bases spanning the gap.